This TCR beta chain was sequenced during a study of T cell responses to AZD1222 COVID-19 vaccine (dated by TCRdb to about 2021). Describing the broader study: TCR sequencing covered some 250 trial participants: nearly 210 given two doses of AZD1222 and 26 given two doses of MenACWY control vaccine. Trial participants were enrolled into age subgroups of 18-55, 56-69 and 70-plus years, which contained 148, 28 and 57 TCR-sequenced participants, respectively. What the authors observed across the whole study: Conclusions about previously exposed vaccinees were limited because only six or seven AZD1222 recipients were SARS-CoV-2 seropositive at baseline. Participants were mostly white British and included more females than males, and it was suggested by the authors that clonal diversity may have been underestimated. Reportedly, almost half of the unique spike-specific TCRs recognized epitopes lying outside the regions that are mutated in the B.1.351 and B.1.1.7 variants. No day 14 peak-response samples were available, so repertoires were characterized only after the peak T cell response. CD4 TCRs associated with the vaccine covered the entire spike protein, and the dominant responses were in regions 160-218 and 743-854. The 56-69-year group was small, and its depth increase did not reach significance, likely because of low power. After two AZD1222 doses, spike-specific TCR breadth and depth were significantly higher than at day 0 and than in MenACWY recipients.

This clone occurred once. Its binding antigen is unknown. No base quality information exists; no much larger clone differs at one position. The CDR3 regions of human TCRbeta chains were analyzed by immunosequencing. From the authors' description of their analysis: TCRs in the repertoires were matched against a reference library of SARS-CoV-2-specific TCRs that had been generated with the MIRA antigen-specificity platform. Breadth was defined as the fraction of unique TCRs that were SARS-CoV-2-associated, and depth was defined as the fraction of total T cells that were SARS-CoV-2-associated. Each spike-specific TCR was assigned to its reactive spike region and to a CD4 or CD8 class using the MIRA data. Log10-transformed breadth and depth values were compared by one-way ANOVA with Sidak's multiple comparisons tests. TCRdb obtained this table from immuneACCESS and retained in-frame rearrangements with V and J assigned. These tables miss some clones; where compared with another copy, unresolved V genes account for less than half of the shortfall, and the remainder is unexplained. That table furnishes V, J and clone size, whereas the DNA furnished D and trimming. This sample holds about 110,000 clones; 80% to 90% were observed only once. The ten most abundant clones make up around 4% of the sample.

What this sample's time point label stands for: about 28 days (+/-7) after the second vaccine dose. AZD1222 recipients with second doses at about 4 weeks or about 12 weeks were pooled, because spike-specific TCR depth and breadth did not differ between schedules. Vaccinee samples came from UK trials COV001 and COV002, including a single-blind randomized controlled phase 2/3 trial of AZD1222 (ChAdOx1 nCoV-19) in healthy adults. For TCRbeta chain sequencing, PBMC samples were collected from trial participants at day 0 and at day 28 after the second dose. Trimming removed 1 base from V and 1 base from J, leaving 7 bases between the germline ends. Spanning cysteine to phenylalanine, the CDR3 consists of 14 amino acids. Only CDR3 DNA is held: 42 bases, read in frame from base 1. The germline V gene (reference sequence) sets CDR1 to LNHDA and CDR2 to SQIVND.

The sequences come from peripheral blood, collected 28 days after the second AZD1222 dose. The sequence came from an adult who received the AZD1222 COVID-19 vaccine. The chain uses TRBV19 and TRBJ1-1, with the identity of the D gene unclear. The CDR3 in this case is CASSIGGSNTEAFF. The sequence in DNA is TGTGCCAGTAGTATAGGGGGATCGAACACTGAAGCTTTCTTT.